The clone carrying this T cell receptor beta chain is a singleton in its sample. Antigen: not known. These data belong to a study of T-cell memory formation after mild COVID-19. General observations from the study: Prior to infection, memory already included some responding clones, suggesting cross-reactive memory joined. Confirmation of SARS-CoV-2 specificity was lacking for second-wave clones peaking day 37. Later expanders leaned CD4+, whereas day 15 to 85 contracting clones were balanced CD4/CD8.

It was 5'RACE with constant-segment primers that produced the TCR alpha and TCR beta cDNA libraries, which carried sample barcodes and UMIs. TCRdb re-analysed the 5' RACE reads in MiXCR, keeping a single row per CDR3 protein. The sample includes fewer than 400,000 distinct CDR3 sequences, about 17% seen only once; the top ten take roughly 21%. J was trimmed by 6 bases and V by 4 bases; bases with no gene match: 5. The CDR3 consists of 13 residues. CDR1 LNHDA and CDR2 SQIVND come from the germline V gene (reference sequence). Sequencing was done on a sample of PBMCs or a T cell subset sorted from them (not recorded which). The genes are TRBV19 and TRBJ2-7; 8 bases match TRBD1. The clonotype originates from a man between 18 and 35 years old who had mild COVID-19 (a few samples of this study predate the infection). Cell type and time point are not known. CDR3 sequence (DNA): TGTGCCAGTAGTACCGGGACAGGTTTCGAGCAGTACGTC. It specifies CASSTGTGFEQYV.